This TCR beta chain was sequenced for a study of blood T cells in healthy people across ages. The wider study: Template switching caught about one barcoded beta molecule for each two T cells. Study-wide findings and caveats: Older individuals had lower TCR beta diversity per million T cells (the decline was roughly linear). Diversity was higher, and naive CD4+ cells more numerous, in long-lived donors than in aged donors.

This clonotype was seen more than once but under ten times. Its specificity is not known. Isolation of PBMCs gave at least 7 million cells per sample. This CDR3 is 14 amino acids long. Per germline, CDR1 SQVTM and CDR2 ANQGSEA. The V gene lost 6 bases and the J gene lost 1 base, with 13 bases spanning the gap. Together with a sample-barcoded 5' primer, a J-beta primer mix was included in a second PCR lasting about 6 to 11 cycles. One entry per CDR3 protein results from TCRdb running MiXCR on the 5' RACE reads. The data contain about 900,000 distinct CDR3 sequences, roughly 52% of them singletons. Sequencing used blood. The receptor comes from a man aged 25 to 40 in good health. The chain uses TRBV29-1 and TRBJ2-1, with D possibly being TRBD1 or TRBD2 (5 bases each). As DNA, the CDR3 is TGCAGCGTAGACCGGGACGGATCCTACAATGAGCAGTTCTTC. The encoded protein is CSVDRDGSYNEQFF.